This T cell receptor (beta chain) was captured by sequencing in a study of shared clonotypes between healthy human individuals (TCRdb year 2020). Broadly, across the study: The cohort included three men and two women between 18 and 49 years of age. Each donor's leukapheresis produced roughly between roughly 0.85 and 9 billion PBMCs. For each donor, CD4 naive and CD4 memory were each given three plates, CD8 naive was given two plates, and CD8 memory was given one plate. Different laboratories and diverse techniques were used to prepare libraries and sequence TCR repertoires, to increase sequencing depth and limit assay-specific biases. To estimate repertoire size and how much clonotype sharing occurs between individuals, the study deeply sequenced the blood TCR repertoires of about 5 healthy adults. General study outcomes and caveats: Sampling was restricted to blood, and TCR repertoires in tissue are likely to differ from TCR repertoires in blood. Across a handful of donors, about 5% of naive CD4, roughly 3.5% of naive CD8, under 2.5% of memory CD4, and about 0.4% of memory CD8 clonotypes were shared. Higher generation probabilities were observed for clonotypes shared by all four sorted-subset donors than for non-shared clonotypes. The small number of donors limited the genetic and exposure-history diversity represented. Even with the large sequencing depth, rarefaction of the sorted-subset datasets indicated that sequencing was incomplete. Pairwise subsampling led to the expectation that sequencing depth would affect the degree of clonotype sharing among donors. Estimated clonotype richness was generally larger for naive than for memory subsets.

CD8 naive samples consisted of CD45RO-negative cells that were positively selected for CCR7, yielding a CD45RA+CCR7+ population without TemRA cells. Healthy HIV-negative adults with no recently reported acute infections or vaccinations were included as donors. All donors were Caucasian adults living in Nashville, Tennessee, USA. Blood was obtained by leukapheresis, after which PBMCs were separated by Ficoll-Histopaque density gradient centrifugation and cryopreserved in liquid nitrogen vapor phase. Analytical flow cytometry was used to check the purity and quantity of each magnetically sorted T cell population. Each sorted fraction had its genomic DNA isolated and then quantified by UV absorbance on a Nanodrop 2000c. TCR CDR3 regions were amplified from genomic DNA by multiplex PCR using the deep immunoSEQ assay. For each cell subset, the extracted genomic DNA was distributed evenly across all wells of several immunoSEQ 96-well plates, and each plate served as one replicate. For sorted subsets, each replicate PCR was loaded with approximately 200 ng genomic DNA, equivalent to about 30,000 T cell genomes. The purified libraries were quantified using a Qubit 3.0 fluorometer, sized with a Bioanalyzer 2100, and then quantified again using the KAPA Library Quantification kit. Each immunoSEQ 96-well plate was sequenced on its own single-read 150-cycle Illumina NextSeq 550 flow cell. In the authors' own workflow: Because only junctional sequences without quality scores were contained in the immunoSEQ output, filtering matching that applied to full-length reads could not be performed. To assign V/J genes and CDR3, sequences were annotated using PyIR, a Python wrapper for IgBLAST v1.9, with IMGT germline references. Reads were removed for weak V/J assignments (E-value above 1e-6), missing CDR3, stop codons, out-of-frame junctions, or ambiguous translated residues. A V3J clonotype was defined by an identical inferred V gene, J gene, and CDR3 amino acid sequence. To compute the percentage overlap between repertoires, the number of shared unique clonotypes was divided by the size of the smaller repertoire. Three approaches were used to assess repertoire richness: RTK rarefaction, the Chao1 estimator, and Recon v2.1 estimates of unobserved clonotypes. Generation probabilities were computed with OLGA for all TCRbeta clonotypes obtained by the gDNA method from a few donors. TCRdb provides this immuneACCESS table in a form limited to in-frame rearrangements. Some clones are lacking; in checked studies, under half of them reflect an unresolved V gene, and why the rest are absent is not known. For V, J and clone size, that table is used; D and trimming come from the DNA. The sample records roughly 550,000 clones, nearly 97% of which are singletons. Of the sample, around 0.11% is held by the ten largest clones.

Taken from the germline V gene (reference sequence), the CDR1 and CDR2 loops are SGHNT and YYREEE. Counted from cysteine to phenylalanine, this CDR3 has 11 amino acids. The CDR3 DNA has 33 bases and is translated from base 1. The trim is 7 bases for V and 6 bases for J, with a gap of 11 bases between the germline ends. Of note for this clone: What antigen it recognizes has not been identified. No base quality information exists; no much larger clone differs at one position.

What was sequenced was naive CD8+ T cells sorted from blood. The cell subset or site label, read with the paper, signifies: CD45RA+CCR7+. The chain uses TRBV5-4 and TRBJ2-7; the D gene cannot be resolved reliably. The TCR comes from a woman in her 30s in good health. The CDR3 here reads CASHLGTEQYF. The base sequence is TGTGCCAGCCATCTAGGAACCGAGCAGTACTTC.